Reported below is one T cell receptor (beta chain). As handled by the study authors: Reference gene primers were amplified, and this amplification served to estimate nucleated cell counts. Profiling relied on immunoSEQ multiplex PCR, and the TCRdb table lists in-frame clones only, not all of them. The V and J calls and clone size were taken over from that table, and D and trimming were inferred from the DNA. The data hold some 310,000 clones, with 89% observed a single time. Participant-reported clinical history was the basis for cohort assignment. The data are from a study of blood T cell repertoires in COVID-19. The overall study: The United States, Italy and Spain supplied acute and convalescent COVID-19 samples.

Germline CDR1 WNHNN, CDR2 SYGVQD (reference sequence). CDR3 length: 14 amino acids. After removal of 3 bases from V and 4 bases from J, the junction contained 3 bases not matched to a gene. This chain uses TRBV10-1 with TRBJ2-7; 10 bases are shared with TRBD2. The receptor comes from a woman in her twenties or thirties who had recovered from COVID-19. The specimen was PBMCs or T cells enriched from blood (not recorded which). This CDR3 reads CASSELAGSYEQYF. The CDR3 coding sequence is TGCGCCAGCAGTGAACTAGCGGGGTCATACGAGCAGTACTTC.